This is a list of T cell receptor beta chains from one sample in a study of cytomegalovirus exposure and HLA in healthy donors. Assay: immunoSEQ multiplex PCR; the TCRdb copy retains only in-frame clones and omits some. The sample records 150,000 to 200,000 clones, 70% to 80% being singletons. Material for sequencing was PBMCs. These TCRs come from a man aged 30-40 years in good health and CMV-seronegative. CDR3s include the opening cysteine and the closing phenylalanine or tryptophan. Each record gives: clone size, V gene, D gene, J gene, CDR3 protein, CDR3 DNA. D genes are given only for firm matches. A clone size is listed for some rows: how often the clone was seen (once, few, many), or a class if it is expanded.

NA	TRBV28	NA	TRBJ1-2	CASSKKLGRGGYTF	TGTGCCAGCAGTAAGAAACTGGGTCGGGGTGGCTACACCTTC
NA	TRBV19	TRBD1	TRBJ1-3	CASSRQGSSGNTIYF	TGTGCCAGTAGTAGACAGGGGAGCTCTGGAAACACCATATATTTT
NA	TRBV10-1	NA	TRBJ2-7	CASSDRGGYEQYF	TGCGCCAGCAGTGATCGCGGAGGCTACGAGCAGTACTTC
NA	TRBV27	NA	TRBJ2-6	CASSYQTGRNSGANVLTF	TGTGCCAGCAGTTACCAGACAGGGAGGAATTCTGGGGCCAACGTCCTGACTTTC
NA	TRBV5-1	NA	TRBJ2-7	CASSPDIYEQYF	TGCGCCAGCAGTCCGGACATCTACGAGCAGTACTTC
NA	TRBV5-4	NA	TRBJ2-2	CASSLASAELFF	TGTGCCAGCAGCTTGGCTAGCGCGGAGCTGTTTTTT
NA	TRBV6-5	NA	TRBJ2-5	CASSRQQETQYF	TGTGCCAGCAGCAGACAGCAAGAGACCCAGTACTTC
once	TRBV5-6	TRBD1	TRBJ2-7	CASSLSRQGDPEQYF	TGTGCCAGCAGCTTGTCACGCCAGGGGGACCCCGAGCAGTACTTC
few	TRBV7-9	NA	TRBJ2-5	CSSEGVVETQYF	TGTTCCAGCGAGGGGGTAGTAGAGACCCAGTACTTC
NA	TRBV6-1	NA	TRBJ1-5	CASKQKGNQPQHF	TGTGCCAGCAAACAGAAGGGCAATCAGCCCCAGCATTTT
NA	TRBV5-1	NA	TRBJ1-3	CASSLRFGENIGNTIYF	TGCGCCAGCAGCTTGCGGTTCGGGGAGAACATCGGTAACACCATATATTTT
few	TRBV5-1	NA	TRBJ1-1	CASWQGFLNTEAFF	TGCGCCAGCTGGCAGGGGTTCCTGAACACTGAAGCTTTCTTT
NA	TRBV27	TRBD2	TRBJ2-3	CASRDLAADTQYF	TGTGCCAGCAGGGATCTAGCGGCAGATACGCAGTATTTT
once	TRBV5-3	NA	TRBJ2-4	CARSLAGVVENIQYF	TGTGCCAGAAGCTTGGCAGGGGTTGTGGAAAACATTCAGTACTTC
NA	TRBV28	TRBD1	TRBJ1-5	CASSEGTGGINQPQHF	TGTGCCAGCAGTGAGGGGACAGGGGGCATCAATCAGCCCCAGCATTTT
NA	TRBV29-1	TRBD1	TRBJ2-6	CSVEVVQGAASGANVLTF	TGCAGCGTTGAAGTGGTACAGGGGGCAGCCTCTGGGGCCAACGTCCTGACTTTC
few	TRBV29-1	NA	TRBJ2-2	CSVDLSNTGELFF	TGCAGCGTTGATCTCTCCAACACCGGGGAGCTGTTTTTT